These 18 T cell receptor beta chains were sequenced from one sample in a study of PD-1 blockade in classical Hodgkin lymphoma. All the patients suffered relapse after autologous stem cell transplantation, and brentuximab vedotin exposure differed. This table comes from immunoSEQ multiplex PCR, and its TCRdb copy is limited to in-frame clones, with some not included. The sample carries about 40,000 clones, about three quarters recorded once. The specimen comprised peripheral blood mononuclear cells (PBMCs), sampled at baseline. These receptors came from a human donor with classical Hodgkin lymphoma.

CDR3 coding DNA: TGTCTCCGGGACAGCGGCTACGAGCAGTACTTC. Its protein product is CLRDSGYEQYF. The chain couples TRBV11-3 to TRBJ2-7; TRBD1 aligns across 7 bases. The CDR3 is 11 amino acids. The germline V gene encodes CDR1 SGHNT and CDR2 YENEEA. The whole variable domain, filled in from reference TRBV11-3 and TRBJ2-7, reads EAGVVQSPRYKIIEKKQPVAFWCNPISGHNTLYWYLQNLGQGPELLIRYENEEAVDDSQLPKDRFSAERLKGVDSTLKIQPAELGDSAVYLCLRDSGYEQYFGPGTRLTVT.

The CDR3: CASSPGQGLSTDTQYF. The CDR3 region has the DNA TGTGCCAGCAGCCCGGGACAGGGGCTAAGCACAGATACGCAGTATTTT. This sequence joins TRBV7-2 and TRBJ2-3; 10 nucleotides agree with TRBD1. V lost 5 bases to trimming and J lost 0 bases; unmatched junction nucleotides: 5. The V gene's germline CDR1 is SGHTA and CDR2 FQGNSA. This CDR3 contains 16 residues.

The count of this clone is one. The chain carries TRBV7-8 and TRBJ2-4; D is uncertain. This CDR3 has 15 amino acids. Germline V gene sequence: CDR1 SGHVS, CDR2 FQNEAQ. V was cut by 5 bases and J by 5 bases, with 16 bases left in between. Here the CDR3 reads CASSPGRFQQNIQYF. The CDR3, as DNA: TGTGCCAGCAGCCCTGGCAGGTTCCAACAAAACATTCAGTACTTC. The full variable domain, completed using reference TRBV7-8 and TRBJ2-4, is GAGVSQSPRYKVAKRGQDVALRCDPISGHVSLFWYQQALGQGPEFLTYFQNEAQLDKSGLPSDRFFAERPEGSVSTLKIQRTQQEDSAVYLCASSPGRFQQNIQYFGAGTRLSVL.

The chain uses TRBV10-3 and TRBJ2-7; the D gene is possibly TRBD2 (6 bases). CDR3 length equals 16 residues. V gave up 0 bases and J gave up 5 bases, with 17 bases separating them. Germline assignment: CDR1 ENHRY and CDR2 SYGVKD. CDR3 nucleotide sequence: TGTGCCATCAGTGAGTCGTTCCCTGGGGGGATGCACGAGCAGTACTTC. Amino acids: CAISESFPGGMHEQYF.

V is TRBV6-6 and J is TRBJ2-7; the D gene could be TRBD1 or TRBD2 (5 bases each). CDR1 is MNHNY and CDR2 is SVGAGI in the germline V gene (reference sequence). This CDR3 has 14 residues. V was pared by 3 bases and J by 2 bases, with 11 bases between. The chain's CDR3 is CASSYGQGPYEQYF. CDR3 nucleotide sequence: TGTGCCAGCAGTTATGGGCAGGGACCCTACGAGCAGTACTTC.

This clone was observed a few times. The chain links TRBV18 to TRBJ1-4; D unclear. There are 13 residues in the CDR3. Germline lookup yields CDR1 KGHSH and CDR2 LQKENI. V lost 4 bases, J lost 6 bases, and 9 bases lay in between. In DNA, the CDR3 is TGTGCCAGCTCACTTAATGACGATGAAAAACTGTTTTTT. Translating it yields CASSLNDDEKLFF. Together with reference TRBV18 and TRBJ1-4, the CDR3 gives the full variable domain: NAGVMQNPRHLVRRRGQEARLRCSPMKGHSHVYWYRQLPEEGLKFMVYLQKENIIDESGMPKERFSAEFPKEGPSILRIQQVVRGDSAAYFCASSLNDDEKLFFGSGTQLSVL.

J is TRBJ1-1 and V is TRBV5-1; D ambiguous. CDR3 length: 13 residues. The germline V gene encodes CDR1 SGHRS and CDR2 YFSETQ. Trimming stripped 6 bases from V and 4 bases from J, with 13 bases between. CDR3 sequence reads: CASTLGGSTEAFF. CDR3 sequence (DNA): TGCGCCAGCACCCTCGGAGGGAGCACTGAAGCTTTCTTT.

The chain carries TRBV2 and TRBJ1-5; D is unresolved. The germline V gene has CDR1 SNHLY and CDR2 FYNNEI. The CDR3 totals 13 residues. Trimming stripped 4 bases from V and 4 bases from J, with 8 bases between. CDR3 sequence (DNA): TGTGCCAGCAGTGGTAGTCTGAATCAGCCCCAGCATTTT. Translation gives CASSGSLNQPQHF. Full variable domain (outside the CDR3, taken from reference TRBV2 and TRBJ1-5): EPEVTQTPSHQVTQMGQEVILRCVPISNHLYFYWYRQILGQKVEFLVSFYNNEISEKSEIFDDQFSVERPDGSNFTLKIRSTKLEDSAMYFCASSGSLNQPQHFGDGTRLSIL.

V usage is TRBV10-3 and J usage is TRBJ2-1; 7 positions match TRBD1. Germline CDR1 reads ENHRY; CDR2 reads SYGVKD. Unmatched junction bases numbered 3, after V lost 6 bases and J lost 7 bases. The CDR3 extends over 12 amino acids. CDR3 DNA sequence: TGTGCCATCAGGACAGGGTGGAATGAGCAGTTCTTC. Its protein product is CAIRTGWNEQFF.

The J gene is TRBJ2-1, the V gene TRBV4-3, with D maybe TRBD1 (7 bases). Between the trimmed V and J ends, which lost 4 bases and 13 bases, there was a span of 20 bases. Germline CDR1 LGHNA, CDR2 YSLEER. CDR3 length: 14 amino acids. Here the CDR3 reads CASSPVDRAGIQFF. Here the CDR3 DNA reads TGCGCCAGCAGCCCGGTCGACAGGGCGGGAATTCAGTTCTTC.

The chain carries TRBV2 and TRBJ2-1, with D possibly matching TRBD1 (6 bases). CDR1 is SNHLY, CDR2 FYNNEI, per germline. The CDR3 is 15 residues long. V was clipped by 1 base and J by 3 bases, with 10 bases between them. The CDR3 DNA is TGTGCCAGCAGTGAAGGGCAGGGGCTCTACAATGAGCAGTTCTTC. Protein product: CASSEGQGLYNEQFF.

This clone showed up just a few times. The chain links TRBV21-1 to TRBJ1-5; no check of the table's D call, TRBD1, against the DNA was made. TRBV21-1 is recorded as a pseudogene. The CDR3 loop spans 18 amino acids. The CDR3 DNA is TGTGCCAGCAGCACCAGGGACAGGAGGGCGGTTAGCAATCAGCCCCAGCATTTT. Amino acids: CASSTRDRRAVSNQPQHF.

This clone was recorded a few times. This chain links TRBV7-2 with TRBJ1-1; no firm D call. Deletions cut 4 bases from V and 0 bases from J, with 6 bases between. Germline lookup yields CDR1 SGHTA and CDR2 FQGNSA. CDR3 length equals 13 residues. The CDR3 DNA follows: TGTGCCAGCAGCTCCTACTTGAACACTGAAGCTTTCTTT. It yields the protein CASSSYLNTEAFF. Looking up the rest from reference TRBV7-2 and TRBJ1-1 gives the full variable domain: GAGVSQSPSNKVTEKGKDVELRCDPISGHTALYWYRQSLGQGLEFLIYFQGNSAPDKSGLPSDRFSAERTGGSVSTLTIQRTQQEDSAVYLCASSSYLNTEAFFGQGTRLTVV.

The gene calls are TRBV19 and TRBJ1-3; D unclear. The germline gives CDR1 LNHDA, CDR2 SQIVND (reference sequence). Trimming took off 7 bases at V and 2 bases at J, with 6 bases between the two ends. The CDR3 is made up of 12 amino acids. CDR3 in DNA: TGTGCCAGTAAAACAACTGGAAACACCATATATTTT. This sequence encodes CASKTTGNTIYF.

This clone showed up many times. This chain joins TRBV12-5 and TRBJ1-6; 10 bases fit TRBD1. This CDR3 has 15 residues. Per the germline V gene, CDR1 is LGHNT and CDR2 is FRNRAP. Germline trimming cut 1 base from V and 8 bases from J; bases unmatched to any gene: 2. CDR3 bases: TGTGCTAGTGGTTTGGGACAGGGGGCGGATTCACCCCTCCACTTT. Protein product: CASGLGQGADSPLHF. Full variable domain (missing parts from reference TRBV12-5 and TRBJ1-6): DARVTQTPRHKVTEMGQEVTMRCQPILGHNTVFWYRQTMMQGLELLAYFRNRAPLDDSGMPKDRFSAEMPDATLATLKIQPSEPRDSAVYFCASGLGQGADSPLHFGNGTRLTVT.

The V call is TRBV19, the J call TRBJ1-4; D gene uncertain. With 6 bases removed from V and 3 bases from J, the gap between germline ends came to 8 bases. CDR3 size: 13 residues. CDR1 is LNHDA and CDR2 is SQIVND in the germline V gene (reference sequence). The CDR3: CASSPGPNEKLFF. The CDR3 nucleotides read TGTGCCAGTAGCCCCGGGCCTAATGAAAAACTGTTTTTT.

The chain carries TRBV7-2 and TRBJ2-7, with D hard to call. In germline, CDR1 is SGHTA, CDR2 FQGNSA. The ends were cut back, 5 bases at V and 4 bases at J, with 12 bases in the middle. This CDR3 contains 13 residues. CDR3 in DNA: TGTGCCAGCAGCCCGAACAAGGGTTACGAGCAGTACTTC. This gives the protein CASSPNKGYEQYF.

This chain uses TRBV27 with TRBJ1-6; D may be TRBD1 (5 bases). Germline V CDR1 and CDR2: MNHEY, SMNVEV (reference sequence). V was cut by 6 bases and J by 8 bases, with 11 bases left in between. The CDR3 has 13 amino acids. The CDR3: CASRHRPDSPLHF. The CDR3, as DNA: TGTGCCAGCAGGCACAGGCCGGATTCACCCCTCCACTTT.